Listed below are T cell receptor beta chains from one sample, sequenced in a study of shared clonotypes between healthy human individuals. The protocol was immunoSEQ multiplex PCR, while the TCRdb copy is restricted to in-frame clones and leaves out a portion. Of about 820,000 clones listed, about 92% are singletons. The sequenced sample consisted of naive CD8+ T cells sorted from blood. These receptors were obtained from a man aged 30 to 39 in good health. Both conserved end residues are part of each CDR3. D genes are given only for firm matches. Some rows mark clone size as missing; the rest say once, few, many or name a class of expanded clone.

V,D,J,size,DNA,CDR3
TRBV4-3,-,TRBJ2-7,-,TGCGCCAGCAGCCAAGAACGTGGCGACAGGCGCTACGAGCAGTACTTC,CASSQERGDRRYEQYF
TRBV11-3,TRBD2,TRBJ2-1,-,TGTGCCAGCAGCTTAGGGGATCCGGGACTAGCGGGGAGCTCCTACAATGAGCAGTTCTTC,CASSLGDPGLAGSSYNEQFF
TRBV19,TRBD1,TRBJ1-1,once,TGTGCCAGTAGAATACAGGGGACTGAAGCTTTCTTT,CASRIQGTEAFF
TRBV7-9,TRBD1,TRBJ2-3,-,TGTGCCAGCAGCATCCGACAGGGAGATATGCGGGTCTCACAGGATACGCAGTATTTT,CASSIRQGDMRVSQDTQYF
TRBV7-9,TRBD2,TRBJ2-7,once,TGTGCCAGCAGCCCGATAATTAGCGGGGACGAGCAGTACTTC,CASSPIISGDEQYF
TRBV6-1,-,TRBJ2-1,-,TGTGCCAGCAGTGAAGGGGGGTTCAGCTCCTACAATGAGCAGTTCTTC,CASSEGGFSSYNEQFF
TRBV2,-,TRBJ1-5,-,TGTGCCAGCAGTGAAGGGTGGGATCAGCCCCAGCATTTT,CASSEGWDQPQHF
TRBV7-2,-,TRBJ2-1,-,TGTGCCAGCAGCTTGCCCCGATTGGCGACAAACAATGAGCAGTTCTTC,CASSLPRLATNNEQFF
TRBV5-4,-,TRBJ2-7,-,TGTGCCAGCAGCTTTCAGACCAGCTACGAGCAGTACTTC,CASSFQTSYEQYF
TRBV27,-,TRBJ2-7,-,TGTGCCAGCAGTCCAGTGGCAGGAATCCTAAGCGAGCAGTACTTC,CASSPVAGILSEQYF
TRBV27,TRBD2,TRBJ2-1,-,TGTGCCAGCAGTAGACTAGCGGGAGCCTCGAATAACAATGAGCAGTTCTTC,CASSRLAGASNNNEQFF
TRBV2,-,TRBJ2-6,-,TGTGCCAGCAGTGACCCGCACTTGGAGGGGGCCAACGTCCTGACTTTC,CASSDPHLEGANVLTF
TRBV6-5,TRBD2,TRBJ2-7,-,TGTGCCAGCAGTTACCCTAGGACTAGCGGGTCCTACGAGCAGTACTTC,CASSYPRTSGSYEQYF
TRBV5-5,-,TRBJ2-5,-,TGTGCCAGCTTATCACAGGGCTACCAAGAGACCCAGTACTTC,CASLSQGYQETQYF
TRBV11-2,TRBD1,TRBJ2-7,once,TGTGCCAGCAGCTTCGGGACAGGGGAATACGAGCAGTACTTC,CASSFGTGEYEQYF
TRBV27,TRBD2,TRBJ2-5,-,TGTGCAGTTCGGGGGCTAGCGGGTGACCCCCGGGAGACCCAGTACTTC,CAVRGLAGDPRETQYF
TRBV19,TRBD2,TRBJ2-1,-,TGTGCCAGTAGTACCGGACTAGTCAATGAGCAGTTCTTC,CASSTGLVNEQFF
TRBV11-2,-,TRBJ1-1,-,TGTGCCAGCAGCTTAACCGGGGGAAAAGCTTTCTTT,CASSLTGGKAFF
TRBV7-9,TRBD2,TRBJ2-1,-,TGTGCCAGCAGCTTAGGTCTAGCGGGAGCTCTTGAGCAGTTCTTC,CASSLGLAGALEQFF
TRBV30,TRBD2,TRBJ2-5,-,TGTGCCTGGAGTCCTGGACTAGCGGGCCAAGAGACCCAGTACTTC,CAWSPGLAGQETQYF
TRBV5-1,-,TRBJ2-5,-,TGCGCCAGCAGCTTGGTTAGCTTGGTTAGCGAGACCCAGTACTTC,CASSLVSLVSETQYF
TRBV11-2,TRBD2,TRBJ2-7,-,TGTGCCAGCAGAGGGGCGGGAGGAGCCTACGAGCAGTACTTC,CASRGAGGAYEQYF
TRBV9,-,TRBJ2-3,-,TGTGCCAGCAGCGTAGGCGGAAGCACAGATACGCAGTATTTT,CASSVGGSTDTQYF
TRBV28,TRBD2,TRBJ2-1,-,TGTGCCATCGAGAGACTAGCGGGCGACTACAATGAGCAGTTCTTC,CAIERLAGDYNEQFF
TRBV29-1,TRBD2,TRBJ2-1,-,TGCAGCCTGGGGACTAGCGATTACAATGAGCAGTTCTTC,CSLGTSDYNEQFF
TRBV29-1,-,TRBJ2-5,-,TGCAGCGTTGAAGTCGTCAAACCGGAGGGAAAGCAAGAGACCCAGTACTTC,CSVEVVKPEGKQETQYF
TRBV11-2,TRBD1,TRBJ2-3,-,TGTGCCAGCAGGGGCTTGAGGACAGGGGGGATCGGGACAGATACGCAGTATTTT,CASRGLRTGGIGTDTQYF
TRBV30,TRBD1,TRBJ2-7,-,TGTGCCTGGAGTGGACAGGGGTACGAGCAGTACTTC,CAWSGQGYEQYF
TRBV7-6,TRBD1,TRBJ2-1,-,TGTGCCAGCAGCCCCCCAAGACAGGGCCTAAACAATGAGCAGTTCTTC,CASSPPRQGLNNEQFF
TRBV11-2,TRBD2,TRBJ2-1,-,TGTGCCAGCAGCTTAAGGGGGGGACTAGCGGGAGATAATGAGCAGTTCTTC,CASSLRGGLAGDNEQFF
TRBV4-1,TRBD1,TRBJ2-1,-,TGCGCCAGCAGCCAACTGACAGGGGACGCTTACAATGAGCAGTTCTTC,CASSQLTGDAYNEQFF
TRBV30,TRBD1,TRBJ1-6,-,TGTGCCTGGAAGCGGGACAGCTCCTATAATTCACCCCTCCACTTT,CAWKRDSSYNSPLHF
TRBV7-2,-,TRBJ2-5,-,TGTGCCAGCAGCTTAGCGTTATCGGGACAAAACAGGGAGACCCAGTACTTC,CASSLALSGQNRETQYF